One and the same sample provided the 17 T cell receptor beta chains below, sequenced in a study of cytomegalovirus exposure and HLA in healthy donors. It was with 60 Vbeta and 13 Jbeta primers that the PCR ran. The protocol was immunoSEQ multiplex PCR, while the TCRdb copy is restricted to in-frame clones and leaves out a portion. Seen here are about 170,000 clones, 73% observed once, and the top ten hold about 5%. The specimen was PBMCs. All receptors come from a woman younger than 30 in good health and CMV-seropositive.

This clone has just one count. This chain links TRBV6-6 with TRBJ1-1, with TRBD1 matching 7 bases. The germline CDR1 and CDR2 sequences are MNHNY and SVGAGI (reference sequence). The junction had 5 bases not matched to a gene; V was cut back by 6 bases and J by 7 bases. CDR3 length: 12 residues. DNA of the CDR3: TGTGCCAGCAGCCTGGGACAGCGTGAAGCTTTCTTT. Its translation is CASSLGQREAFF.

In this sample, this clone turned up once. Here the CDR3 reads CASSFWGVSSNTEAFF. The DNA of the CDR3 is TGTGCCAGCAGTTTCTGGGGGGTAAGCTCGAACACTGAAGCTTTCTTT. V and J are TRBV28 and TRBJ1-1; a weak D match, TRBD1 (5 bases). Germline loops: CDR1 MDHEN, CDR2 SYDVKM. Trimming took 3 bases from V and 1 from J, leaving 15 bases between them. CDR3 length equals 16 residues.

The chain employs TRBV5-5 and TRBJ1-3, with D possibly being TRBD1 (5 bases). The CDR3 is made up of 15 amino acids. Trimming shortened V by 0 bases and J by 2 bases, and 9 bases separated the two germline ends. Germline V gene sequence: CDR1 SGHKS, CDR2 YYEKEE (reference sequence). The CDR3 is CASSLGGATGNTIYF. DNA of the CDR3: TGTGCCAGCAGCTTGGGGGGCGCTACTGGAAACACCATATATTTT. The variable domain in full, with the rest retrieved from reference TRBV5-5 and TRBJ1-3, is DAGVTQSPTHLIKTRGQQVTLRCSPISGHKSVSWYQQVLGQGPQFIFQYYEKEERGRGNFPDRFSARQFPNYSSELNVNALLLGDSALYLCASSLGGATGNTIYFGEGSWLTVV.

The CDR3 sequence is CASSLGTGVTEAFF. The CDR3, as DNA: TGTGCCAGCAGCCTCGGGACAGGGGTCACTGAAGCTTTCTTT. V is TRBV5-4 and J is TRBJ1-1; 10 nucleotides align to TRBD1. The CDR3 is made up of 14 amino acids. In germline, CDR1 is SGHNT, CDR2 YYREEE (reference sequence). J was trimmed by 4 bases and V by 4 bases; bases with no gene match: 4.

The V and J genes are TRBV9 and TRBJ1-6, with a weak D call TRBD1 (6 bases). V lost 0 bases and J lost 6, with 7 bases in between. The CDR3 has 14 amino acids. Germline V gene sequence: CDR1 SGDLS, CDR2 YYNGEE. In DNA form, the CDR3 reads TGTGCCAGCAGCGTAGGGACAGCTAATTCACCCCTCCACTTT. It encodes CASSVGTANSPLHF. The full variable domain, with the rest looked up from reference TRBV9 and TRBJ1-6, is DSGVTQTPKHLITATGQRVTLRCSPRSGDLSVYWYQQSLDQGLQFLIQYYNGEERAKGNILERFSAQQFPDLHSELNLSSLELGDSALYFCASSVGTANSPLHFGNGTRLTVT.

The chain recombines TRBV2 with TRBJ1-1; the D gene is possibly TRBD1 (5 bases). Trimming removed 7 bases at V and 5 bases at J, with 14 bases between. This CDR3 is 13 amino acids long. The germline V gene has CDR1 SNHLY and CDR2 FYNNEI. CDR3 sequence reads: CASTGVLGTEAFF. Here the CDR3 DNA reads TGTGCCAGCACGGGGGTGCTCGGGACTGAAGCTTTCTTT.

The chain couples TRBV4-1 to TRBJ2-7; TRBD1 aligns across 10 bases. This CDR3 region has 16 residues. The germline gives CDR1 MGHRA, CDR2 YSYEKL. Unmatched junction bases numbered 7, after V lost 1 base and J lost 4 bases. CDR3 bases: TGCGCCAGCAGCCAAGTTCCCTCGGGACAGGGGTACGAGCAGTACTTC. Translating it yields CASSQVPSGQGYEQYF.

This chain links TRBV29-1 with TRBJ2-5; D might be TRBD2 (7 bases). The V end lost 7 bases, the J end lost 5 bases, and 17 bases lay between the germline ends. This CDR3 has 13 amino acids. Germline CDR1 is SQVTM and CDR2 is ANQGSEA. Written as DNA, the CDR3 is TGCAGCGCCCCTGGGGGGGCCAGTGAGACCCAGTACTTC. This translates into CSAPGGASETQYF.

This chain links TRBV6-6 with TRBJ1-2; D remains ambiguous. The germline V gene encodes CDR1 MNHNY and CDR2 SVGAGI (reference sequence). The V and J ends lost 10 bases and 0 bases respectively, with 9 bases between them. This CDR3 has 12 residues. The CDR3 here is CATQVPNYGYTF. In nucleotides, the CDR3 is TGTGCCACCCAGGTTCCTAACTATGGCTACACCTTC.

The chain uses TRBV9 and TRBJ2-3; 12 positions agree with TRBD1. CDR1 SGDLS and CDR2 YYNGEE come from the germline V gene. This CDR3 has 17 residues. Unmatched junction bases numbered 9, after V lost 4 bases and J lost 3 bases. DNA for the CDR3: TGTGCCAGCAGCTCCCGGGACAGGGGGCGATCGACAGATACGCAGTATTTT. Protein product: CASSSRDRGRSTDTQYF.

J is TRBJ2-7 and V is TRBV9; the D is unclear. Germline CDR1 is SGDLS and CDR2 is YYNGEE. The V gene lost 0 bases and the J gene lost 6 bases, with 16 bases spanning the gap. The CDR3 totals 15 residues. The CDR3 region is CASSVDGARRFEQYF. In DNA form, the CDR3 reads TGTGCCAGCAGCGTAGACGGAGCGAGACGATTCGAGCAGTACTTC.

The chain joins TRBV6-1 to TRBJ2-3, with TRBD1 identical over 9 bases. V lost 8 bases to trimming and J lost 3 bases; unmatched junction nucleotides: 6. Germline V lookup: CDR1 MNHNS, CDR2 SASEGT. The CDR3 has 14 residues. CDR3 protein: CASETGQGTDTQYF. The CDR3 DNA is TGTGCCAGCGAGACCGGACAGGGGACAGATACGCAGTATTTT.

The genes are TRBV10-1 and TRBJ2-7; D unclear. The CDR3 is made up of 9 amino acids. CDR1 is WNHNN and CDR2 is SYGVQD in the germline V gene (reference sequence). V shed 6 bases and J shed 7 bases, with 4 bases lying between them. CDR3 loop: CASRREQYF. The CDR3 nucleotides read TGCGCCAGCAGGAGGGAGCAGTACTTC.

The chain recombines TRBV2 with TRBJ2-7, with 9 bases aligning to TRBD2. V trimming: 7 bases; J trimming: 3 bases; junction bases outside the gene matches: 7. The germline CDR1 and CDR2 sequences are SNHLY and FYNNEI. CDR3 length: 14 amino acids. The CDR3: CASIGSGGNYEQYF. CDR3 sequence (DNA): TGTGCCAGCATTGGTAGCGGGGGCAACTACGAGCAGTACTTC.

The chain recombines TRBV7-2 with TRBJ1-2; D might be TRBD1 (6 bases). CDR3 length: 16 amino acids. Germline CDR1 reads SGHTA; CDR2 reads FQGNSA. V was pared by 5 bases and J by 6 bases, with 22 bases between. CDR3 amino acids: CASSPSGGTSKNGYTF. The CDR3 DNA follows: TGTGCCAGCAGCCCCAGCGGGGGCACAAGTAAGAATGGCTACACCTTC.

This chain joins TRBV7-2 and TRBJ2-1, with D maybe TRBD1 (6 bases). Germline V CDR1 and CDR2: SGHTA, FQGNSA. V shed 6 bases and J shed 6 bases, with 9 bases lying between them. The CDR3 totals 12 residues. For the CDR3, the DNA is TGTGCCAGCAGTCTACAGGGCAATGAGCAGTTCTTC. Amino acids: CASSLQGNEQFF.

V usage is TRBV19 and J usage is TRBJ2-7, with 12 bases fitting TRBD1. The CDR3 length is 17 residues. Germline lookup yields CDR1 LNHDA and CDR2 SQIVND (reference sequence). The junction had 10 bases not matched to a gene; V was cut back by 2 bases and J by 5 bases. CDR3 protein: CASSILAGGQGANEQYF. CDR3 nucleotide sequence: TGTGCCAGTAGTATATTGGCTGGGGGACAGGGGGCAAACGAGCAGTACTTC.